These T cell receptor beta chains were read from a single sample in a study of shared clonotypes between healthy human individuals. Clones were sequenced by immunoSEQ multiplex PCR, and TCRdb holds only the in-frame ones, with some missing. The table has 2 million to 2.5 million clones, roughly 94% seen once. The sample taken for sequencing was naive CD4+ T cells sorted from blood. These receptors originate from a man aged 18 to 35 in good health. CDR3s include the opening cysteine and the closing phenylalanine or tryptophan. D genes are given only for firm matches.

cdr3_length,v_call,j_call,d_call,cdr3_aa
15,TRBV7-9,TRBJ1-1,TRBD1,CASSLTGTENTEAFF
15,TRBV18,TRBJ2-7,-,CASSPVRLPDYEQYF
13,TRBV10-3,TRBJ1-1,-,CAISESGGAEAFF
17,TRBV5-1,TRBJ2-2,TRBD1,CASSGRGTGGNTGELFF
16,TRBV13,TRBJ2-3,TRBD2,CASSRTSGGYTDTQYF
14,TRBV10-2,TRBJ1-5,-,CASSESGSNQPQHF
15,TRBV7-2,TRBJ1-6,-,CASSLGRQRNSPLHF
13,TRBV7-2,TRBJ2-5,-,CASSLRGAETQYF
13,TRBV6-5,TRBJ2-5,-,CASSVTHQETQYF
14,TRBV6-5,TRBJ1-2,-,CASRQGRTIYGYTF
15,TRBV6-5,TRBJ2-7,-,CASSRVGLSSYEQYF
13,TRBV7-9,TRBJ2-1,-,CASSHYQDNEQFF
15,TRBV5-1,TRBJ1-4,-,CASSVELATNEKLFF
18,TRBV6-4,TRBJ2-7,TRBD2,CASSDSPSGGQSSYEQYF
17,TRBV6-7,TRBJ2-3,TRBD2,CASSYGLDSGRADTQYF
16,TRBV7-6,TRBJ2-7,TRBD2,CASSFGLAGETYEQYF
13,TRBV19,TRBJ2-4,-,CASSTNVKNIQYF
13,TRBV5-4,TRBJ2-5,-,CASSTDPPQTQYF
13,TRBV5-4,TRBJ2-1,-,CASSLTQADEQFF
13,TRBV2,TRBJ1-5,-,CASMRGSNQPQHF
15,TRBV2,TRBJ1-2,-,CASTLRTAGLDGYTF
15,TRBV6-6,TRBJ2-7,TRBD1,CASSFSRTGGVEQYF
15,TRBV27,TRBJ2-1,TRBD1,CASSYRGQGAGEQFF
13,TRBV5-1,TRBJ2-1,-,CASSLGPLNEQFF
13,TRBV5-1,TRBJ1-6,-,CASSSETNSPLHF
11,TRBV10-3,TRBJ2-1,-,CAISGDNEQFF
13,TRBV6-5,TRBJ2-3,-,CASSRGSGDTQYF
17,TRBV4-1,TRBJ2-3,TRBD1,CASSQDFDRGTTDTQYF
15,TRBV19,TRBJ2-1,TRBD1,CASKNQGTGGNEQFF
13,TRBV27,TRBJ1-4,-,CASSLQGSGKLFF
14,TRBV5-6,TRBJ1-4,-,CASSLSGVAGKLFF